The 14 T cell receptor beta chains in this list originate from one sample, sequenced in a study of cytomegalovirus exposure and HLA in healthy donors. PCR amplification relied on 60 Vbeta primers (plus 13 Jbeta primers). Sequencing used immunoSEQ multiplex PCR; TCRdb keeps in-frame clones, though not all of them. Seen here are more than 200,000 clones, less than 80% observed once, and the top ten hold roughly 0.22%. The sequenced sample was PBMCs. These TCRs come from a girl aged 2 to 9 in good health and CMV-seronegative.

The CDR3 reads CASSVVGGSNNEQFF. The CDR3 bases are TGTGCCAGCAGCGTGGTGGGGGGTTCGAACAATGAGCAGTTCTTC. The rearrangement joins TRBV9 to TRBJ2-1, with D possibly TRBD2 on 6 matching bases. V was shortened by 2 bases and J by 5 bases, with 14 bases between the two germline ends. The germline CDR1 and CDR2 sequences are SGDLS and YYNGEE. The length of the CDR3 is 15 residues.

The V gene is TRBV19, the J gene TRBJ2-1, with D possibly being TRBD2 (6 bases). The CDR3 covers 15 residues. The germline V gene has CDR1 LNHDA and CDR2 SQIVND (reference sequence). Trimming pared 1 base from V and 6 bases from J, leaving 13 bases between. CDR3 residues: CASSIVPGARNEQFF. The CDR3 DNA is TGTGCCAGTAGTATAGTCCCGGGAGCTCGCAATGAGCAGTTCTTC. The variable domain in full, completed from reference TRBV19 and TRBJ2-1, reads DGGITQSPKYLFRKEGQNVTLSCEQNLNHDAMYWYRQDPGQGLRLIYYSQIVNDFQKGDIAEGYSVSREKKESFPLTVTSAQKNPTAFYLCASSIVPGARNEQFFGPGTRLTVL.

As to this clone: The same CDR3 arises from other DNA sequences in this sample as well. The J gene is TRBJ1-2, the V gene TRBV5-6; 9 bases line up with TRBD1. CDR1 is SGHDT, CDR2 YYEEEE, per germline. The CDR3 has 13 amino acids. V lost 4 bases, J lost 4 bases, and 2 bases stayed unmatched. CDR3 DNA: TGTGCCAGCAGCCCGGACAGGGGCTATGGCTACACCTTC. The encoded protein is CASSPDRGYGYTF.

This clone showed up just a few times. This chain links TRBV2 with TRBJ2-3, with TRBD2 as a possible D gene (6 bases). V lost 6 bases and J lost 0, with 13 bases in between. CDR3 length: 15 residues. Germline CDR1 SNHLY, CDR2 FYNNEI. The DNA for the CDR3 is TGTGCCAGCAGGATTAGCGGAGCTAGCACAGATACGCAGTATTTT. Its protein is CASRISGASTDTQYF.

V and J are TRBV5-6 and TRBJ2-7; a weak D match, TRBD2 (6 bases). Germline V gene sequence: CDR1 SGHDT, CDR2 YYEEEE. V gave up 0 bases and J gave up 2 bases, with 9 bases separating them. The CDR3 totals 14 residues. The CDR3 here is CASSLAGLPYEQYF. DNA of the CDR3: TGTGCCAGCAGCTTGGCGGGACTCCCCTACGAGCAGTACTTC.

The chain joins TRBV5-5 to TRBJ1-1, with 8 bases that match TRBD1. After removal of 1 base from V and 2 bases from J, the junction contained 4 bases not matched to a gene. Germline CDR1 SGHKS, CDR2 YYEKEE (reference sequence). The CDR3 has 15 amino acids. CDR3 sequence (DNA): TGTGCCAGCAGCTTGCGGACAGGGATCAACACTGAAGCTTTCTTT. It translates to CASSLRTGINTEAFF.

The chain employs TRBV4-1 and TRBJ1-1, with 7 bases fitting TRBD1. With 4 bases clipped from V and 11 bases from J, the junction kept 7 bases outside the gene matches. The germline V gene has CDR1 MGHRA and CDR2 YSYEKL. The CDR3 has 12 residues. The CDR3: CASSRETGIAFF. CDR3 DNA sequence: TGCGCCAGCAGCCGAGAGACAGGGATCGCTTTCTTT.

This clone was observed a single time. This chain connects TRBV29-1 to TRBJ2-3; a possible D gene is TRBD2 (5 bases). This CDR3 has 15 residues. V dropped 4 bases and J dropped 3 bases, with 17 bases sitting between them. The V gene's germline CDR1 is SQVTM and CDR2 ANQGSEA. DNA for the CDR3: TGCAGCGTTGTCAAGGAGGACTCACTAACAGATACGCAGTATTTT. Its translation: CSVVKEDSLTDTQYF.

This rearrangement joins TRBV10-1 to TRBJ1-2, with D hard to call. The V and J ends lost 7 bases and 8 bases respectively, with 5 bases between them. Germline V CDR1 and CDR2: WNHNN, SYGVQD (reference sequence). This CDR3 is 9 amino acids long. Here the CDR3 reads CASIVGYTF. CDR3 bases: TGCGCCAGCATCGTCGGCTACACCTTC.

This clone was detected a few times. The V and J genes are TRBV7-2 and TRBJ1-5; weak D call: TRBD1 (6 bases). The germline V and J ends were trimmed by 5 bases and 6 bases, with 11 bases remaining between them. Germline V CDR1 and CDR2: SGHTA, FQGNSA. The CDR3 is made up of 13 amino acids. The CDR3, as DNA: TGTGCCAGCAGCCCGTACAGGGCTCAGCCCCAGCATTTT. Its protein is CASSPYRAQPQHF.

This clone has a handful of counts. V is TRBV11-2 and J is TRBJ2-7; tentative D call: TRBD1 (5 bases). Germline V CDR1 and CDR2: SGHAT, FQNNGV. Trimming pared 4 bases from V and 5 bases from J, leaving 18 bases between. This CDR3 comprises 15 residues. This CDR3 reads CASSSIRGRVHEQYF. CDR3 bases: TGTGCCAGCAGCTCAATCCGAGGCAGGGTACACGAGCAGTACTTC.

The chain couples TRBV25-1 to TRBJ2-7, with D unclear. The CDR3 covers 12 residues. V lost 4 bases and J lost 3, with 7 bases in between. CDR1 and CDR2 from the germline V gene are MGHDK and SYGVNS. CDR3 DNA sequence: TGTGCCAGCAGTGCCTTTATCTACGAGCAGTACTTC. It codes for CASSAFIYEQYF.

The rearrangement joins TRBV4-1 to TRBJ2-1, with D possibly being TRBD1 (5 bases). Trimming took off 1 base at V and 1 base at J, with 8 bases between the two ends. Germline CDR1 is MGHRA and CDR2 is YSYEKL. The CDR3 covers 15 residues. CDR3 coding DNA: TGCGCCAGCAGCCAAGTAGGGGTGTCCTACAATGAGCAGTTCTTC. This sequence encodes CASSQVGVSYNEQFF.

CDR3 in amino acids: CASSWLAGETQYF. CDR3 nucleotide sequence: TGTGCCAGCAGCTGGCTAGCGGGAGAGACCCAGTACTTC. V and J are TRBV7-9 and TRBJ2-5; 8 bases agree with TRBD2. Germline V gene data show CDR1 as SEHNR and CDR2 as FQNEAQ (reference sequence). This CDR3 has 13 amino acids. V trimming: 4 bases; J trimming: 4 bases; junction bases outside the gene matches: 2.